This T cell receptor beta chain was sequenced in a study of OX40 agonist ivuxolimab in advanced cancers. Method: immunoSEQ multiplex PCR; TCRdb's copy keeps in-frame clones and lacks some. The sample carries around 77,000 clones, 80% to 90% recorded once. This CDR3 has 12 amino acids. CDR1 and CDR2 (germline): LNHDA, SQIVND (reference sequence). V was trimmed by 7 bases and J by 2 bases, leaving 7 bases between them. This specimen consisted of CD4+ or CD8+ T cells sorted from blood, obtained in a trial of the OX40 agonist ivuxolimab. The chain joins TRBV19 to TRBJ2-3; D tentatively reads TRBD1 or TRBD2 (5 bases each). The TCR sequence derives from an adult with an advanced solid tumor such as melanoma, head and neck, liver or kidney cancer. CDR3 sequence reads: CASMGVTDTQYF. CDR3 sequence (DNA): TGTGCCAGTATGGGGGTCACAGATACGCAGTATTTT. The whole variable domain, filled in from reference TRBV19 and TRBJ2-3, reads DGGITQSPKYLFRKEGQNVTLSCEQNLNHDAMYWYRQDPGQGLRLIYYSQIVNDFQKGDIAEGYSVSREKKESFPLTVTSAQKNPTAFYLCASMGVTDTQYFGPGTRLTVL.